What follows are 30 T cell receptor beta chains derived from one specimen sequenced in a study of T cell changes during pregnancy in multiple sclerosis. Data came from immunoSEQ multiplex PCR; TCRdb stores just in-frame clones and leaves some out. The table shows some 60,000 clones, with about 90% occurring only once. Sequences were derived from peripheral blood, sampled in the second trimester of pregnancy. Every receptor here comes from a female donor in good health, enrolled as a control in a pregnancy study.

The CDR3 sequence: CASSSGQTNTGELFF. The CDR3 DNA reads TGCGCCAGCAGCTCGGGACAGACGAACACCGGGGAGCTGTTTTTT. V gene TRBV5-1 combines with J gene TRBJ2-2; TRBD1 matches at 7 bases. Germline-derived CDR1 and CDR2 are SGHRS and YFSETQ. Trimming took 3 bases from V and 0 from J; bases not matched to a gene: 2. This CDR3 contains 15 residues.

The chain recombines TRBV5-6 with TRBJ2-1, with D maybe TRBD2 (5 bases). The germline V gene encodes CDR1 SGHDT and CDR2 YYEEEE. Trimming shortened V by 0 bases and J by 4 bases, and 11 bases separated the two germline ends. The CDR3 runs 15 residues. The CDR3 loop reads CASSLVPAEYNEQFF. DNA for the CDR3: TGTGCCAGCAGCTTGGTTCCAGCGGAGTACAATGAGCAGTTCTTC.

This rearrangement joins TRBV12-5 to TRBJ2-5; the D gene is possibly TRBD1 (6 bases). Germline CDR1 and CDR2: LGHNT and FRNRAP. This CDR3 has 11 amino acids. V was trimmed by 6 bases and J by 5 bases, leaving 7 bases between them. CDR3 sequence reads: CASGQGETQYF. The CDR3 DNA sequence: TGTGCTAGTGGGCAGGGGGAGACCCAGTACTTC.

The rearrangement uses TRBV28 and TRBJ2-5; 9 nucleotides align to TRBD2. CDR1 MDHEN and CDR2 SYDVKM come from the germline V gene. The CDR3 contains 15 residues. The V segment lost 5 bases and the J segment 0 bases; nucleotides outside the gene matches: 4. CDR3 in amino acids: CASSKPSGNQETQYF. CDR3 DNA sequence: TGTGCCAGCAGTAAGCCTAGCGGGAACCAAGAGACCCAGTACTTC.

The chain joins TRBV7-9 to TRBJ2-3, with 8 bases matching TRBD2. The CDR3 sequence is 15 residues long. Unmatched junction bases numbered 7, after V lost 4 bases and J lost 4 bases. Germline V gene lookup returns CDR1 SEHNR and CDR2 FQNEAQ (reference sequence). The CDR3 region is CASSWGAGAADTQYF. The CDR3 DNA is TGTGCCAGCAGCTGGGGAGCGGGAGCGGCAGATACGCAGTATTTT. The full variable domain, with the rest looked up from reference TRBV7-9 and TRBJ2-3, is DTGVSQNPRHKITKRGQNVTFRCDPISEHNRLYWYRQTLGQGPEFLTYFQNEAQLEKSRLLSDRFSAERPKGSFSTLEIQRTEQGDSAMYLCASSWGAGAADTQYFGPGTRLTVL.

The chain combines TRBV7-3 with TRBJ2-1; D not resolved. The CDR3 totals 12 residues. Trimming cost V 0 bases and J 7 bases, with 4 bases left between them. Germline-derived CDR1 and CDR2 are SGHTA and FQGTGA. CDR3 sequence (DNA): TGTGCCAGCAGCTTAACATTAAATGAGCAGTTCTTC. As protein: CASSLTLNEQFF.

V is TRBV7-9 and J is TRBJ2-3, with D perhaps TRBD2 (7 bases). The CDR3 extends over 15 amino acids. Trimming took 8 bases from V and 4 from J, leaving 19 bases between them. Germline CDR1 is SEHNR and CDR2 is FQNEAQ (reference sequence). As DNA, the CDR3 is TGTGCCAGCCGTTTGTCGGGGGGCCGGGCAGATACGCAGTATTTT. It yields the protein CASRLSGGRADTQYF.

The V and J genes are TRBV7-2 and TRBJ2-1; no clear D gene. Trimming stripped 2 bases from V and 4 bases from J, with 6 bases between. This CDR3 spans 13 amino acids. Germline V lookup: CDR1 SGHTA, CDR2 FQGNSA. The CDR3: CASSLYSYNEQFF. CDR3 bases: TGTGCCAGCAGCTTATACAGTTACAATGAGCAGTTCTTC.

V gene TRBV19 combines with J gene TRBJ2-3; 8 bases map to TRBD1. The V gene end was trimmed by 5 bases and the J gene end by 2 bases; junction bases not matched to a gene: 6. Germline CDR1 LNHDA, CDR2 SQIVND (reference sequence). The CDR3 spans 15 residues. The CDR3 region has the DNA TGTGCCAGTAGTGTCAGGCAGGGGGCCACAGATACGCAGTATTTT. Its protein is CASSVRQGATDTQYF. The full variable domain, rest sourced from reference TRBV19 and TRBJ2-3, is DGGITQSPKYLFRKEGQNVTLSCEQNLNHDAMYWYRQDPGQGLRLIYYSQIVNDFQKGDIAEGYSVSREKKESFPLTVTSAQKNPTAFYLCASSVRQGATDTQYFGPGTRLTVL.

The chain couples TRBV5-1 to TRBJ1-2; the D gene is possibly TRBD1 (5 bases). The germline V gene has CDR1 SGHRS and CDR2 YFSETQ. The CDR3 is 15 amino acids. The V and J ends lost 0 bases and 6 bases respectively, with 15 bases between them. The CDR3 region is CASSLAAPGYDGYTF. CDR3 coding DNA: TGCGCCAGCAGCTTGGCGGCCCCAGGGTACGATGGCTACACCTTC.

The chain is built from TRBV6-5 and TRBJ2-3, with 9 nucleotides matching TRBD2. V shed 4 bases and J 0 bases; nucleotides not matched to a gene: 5. CDR1 and CDR2 (germline): MNHEY, SVGAGI. The CDR3 sequence is 16 residues long. The CDR3 region has the DNA TGTGCCAGCAGTTCCCCGACTAGCGGTAGCACAGATACGCAGTATTTT. Translating gives CASSSPTSGSTDTQYF.

This chain connects TRBV19 to TRBJ2-7; 9 nucleotides agree with TRBD2. CDR1 LNHDA and CDR2 SQIVND come from the germline V gene (reference sequence). This CDR3 region has 15 residues. V was pared by 2 bases and J by 1 base, with 3 bases of the junction left unmatched. CDR3 DNA sequence: TGTGCCAGTAGTATAAGCCTAGCGGGGTCCTACGAGCAGTACTTC. Translating it yields CASSISLAGSYEQYF. Together with reference TRBV19 and TRBJ2-7, the CDR3 gives the full variable domain: DGGITQSPKYLFRKEGQNVTLSCEQNLNHDAMYWYRQDPGQGLRLIYYSQIVNDFQKGDIAEGYSVSREKKESFPLTVTSAQKNPTAFYLCASSISLAGSYEQYFGPGTRLTVT.

J is TRBJ2-2 and V is TRBV5-1, with TRBD2 matching 9 bases. CDR1 is SGHRS, CDR2 YFSETQ, per germline. The CDR3 is 15 amino acids. V was clipped by 6 bases and J by 6 bases; unmatched bases: 9. The CDR3 sequence is CASTRSREGSGELFF. CDR3 sequence (DNA): TGCGCCAGCACCCGCTCGCGGGAGGGTTCCGGGGAGCTGTTTTTT.

The chain employs TRBV5-1 and TRBJ1-4; no clear D gene. CDR3 size: 16 residues. V was pared by 2 bases and J by 8 bases, with 19 bases between. Germline loops: CDR1 SGHRS, CDR2 YFSETQ. Here the CDR3 reads CASSLGPIRGPEKLFF. The CDR3 nucleotides are TGCGCCAGCAGCTTAGGGCCGATCCGAGGGCCCGAAAAACTGTTTTTT.

The V and J genes are TRBV19 and TRBJ1-2, with 7 bases lining up with TRBD1. Germline trimming cut 7 bases from V and 8 bases from J; bases unmatched to any gene: 13. CDR1 and CDR2 (germline): LNHDA, SQIVND (reference sequence). The CDR3 consists of 14 residues. CDR3 protein: CASTGTVTSLGYTF. CDR3 in DNA: TGTGCCAGTACCGGGACAGTAACGTCGCTCGGCTACACCTTC.

The chain joins TRBV30 to TRBJ2-7, with D possibly being TRBD1 (5 bases). The CDR3 has 12 amino acids. Trimming pared 0 bases from V and 4 bases from J, leaving 7 bases between. Germline lookup yields CDR1 GTSNPN and CDR2 SVGIG (reference sequence). The CDR3 reads CAWSVGVYEQYF. In DNA, the CDR3 is TGTGCCTGGAGTGTAGGGGTATACGAGCAGTACTTC.

The gene calls are TRBV16 and TRBJ2-1; D might be TRBD1 (6 bases). The CDR3 totals 13 residues. V was shortened by 3 bases and J by 8 bases, with 11 bases between the two germline ends. Germline V CDR1 and CDR2: KGHSY, FQNENV. CDR3 amino acids: CASSHSQGYEQFF. The CDR3 DNA reads as TGTGCCAGCAGCCATTCACAGGGTTATGAGCAGTTCTTC.

This clone has a single count. The chain recombines TRBV28 with TRBJ2-7; perhaps TRBD1 as D (6 bases). The CDR3 runs to 12 residues. V was clipped by 6 bases and J by 5 bases, with 11 bases between them. CDR1 and CDR2 (germline): MDHEN, SYDVKM. Written as DNA, the CDR3 is TGTGCCAGCAGATTCAGGGGCCACGAGCAGTACTTC. Protein sequence: CASRFRGHEQYF. Looking up the rest from reference TRBV28 and TRBJ2-7 gives the full variable domain: DVKVTQSSRYLVKRTGEKVFLECVQDMDHENMFWYRQDPGLGLRLIYFSYDVKMKEKGDIPEGYSVSREKKERFSLILESASTNQTSMYLCASRFRGHEQYFGPGTRLTVT.

V usage is TRBV9 and J usage is TRBJ2-3, with a weak D call TRBD1 (5 bases). Per germline, CDR1 SGDLS and CDR2 YYNGEE. The CDR3 has 16 residues. V was cut by 5 bases and J by 4 bases, with 20 bases left in between. The CDR3 bases are TGTGCCAGCAGGCGAGGTTGGGGCCTGGCTTCAGATACGCAGTATTTT. Protein: CASRRGWGLASDTQYF. Complete variable domain (other parts from reference TRBV9 and TRBJ2-3): DSGVTQTPKHLITATGQRVTLRCSPRSGDLSVYWYQQSLDQGLQFLIQYYNGEERAKGNILERFSAQQFPDLHSELNLSSLELGDSALYFCASRRGWGLASDTQYFGPGTRLTVL.

Turning to this clone: A junction boundary mismatches the germline segment, possibly from a read error. This chain joins TRBV4-3 and TRBJ2-7, with D possibly TRBD2 on 6 matching bases. The CDR3 has 14 amino acids. Germline V gene lookup returns CDR1 LGHNA and CDR2 YSLEER. CDR3 protein: CASSQELTGAALRF. The CDR3 nucleotides read TGCGCCAGCAGCCAAGAGCTTACGGGAGCGGCCCTACGTTTC.

The V and J genes are TRBV19 and TRBJ2-2; TRBD1 agrees at 9 bases. CDR1 and CDR2 (germline): LNHDA, SQIVND (reference sequence). With 6 bases clipped from V and 0 bases from J, the junction kept 2 bases outside the gene matches. The CDR3 sequence is 15 residues long. The CDR3 sequence is CASRTGGANTGELFF. DNA for the CDR3: TGTGCCAGTAGAACAGGGGGCGCGAACACCGGGGAGCTGTTTTTT.

This chain uses TRBV7-2 with TRBJ1-3, with D maybe TRBD1 (5 bases). The CDR3 extends over 16 amino acids. V was trimmed by 5 bases and J by 2 bases, leaving 16 bases between them. Germline V gives CDR1 SGHTA, CDR2 FQGNSA. CDR3: CASSRLRGGTGNTIYF. CDR3 bases: TGTGCCAGCAGCCGTCTCCGGGGGGGGACTGGAAACACCATATATTTT.

The genes are TRBV7-2 and TRBJ2-7; 7 nucleotides line up with TRBD2. Germline V lookup: CDR1 SGHTA, CDR2 FQGNSA. The V segment lost 8 bases and the J segment 2 bases; nucleotides outside the gene matches: 12. This CDR3 contains 15 residues. The CDR3 loop reads CASSPWVGGAYEQYF. The DNA of the CDR3 is TGTGCCAGCTCCCCTTGGGTGGGGGGGGCCTACGAGCAGTACTTC.

This clone was counted once. The rearrangement links TRBV29-1 to TRBJ2-7, with D uncertain. Germline CDR1 and CDR2: SQVTM and ANQGSEA. The CDR3 totals 11 residues. V lost 6 bases and J 6 bases, leaving 12 bases between the germline ends. This CDR3 is CSVPGEFEQYF. In nucleotides, the CDR3 is TGCAGCGTCCCTGGTGAGTTCGAGCAGTACTTC.

The sample holds a few counts of this clone. The chain joins TRBV29-1 to TRBJ1-1, with D possibly matching TRBD1 (5 bases). The CDR3 totals 14 residues. Trimming removed 6 bases from V and 0 bases from J, with 14 bases in between. Germline CDR1 SQVTM, CDR2 ANQGSEA. CDR3 DNA sequence: TGCAGCGTCCCCACAGGAAGGTTGAACACTGAAGCTTTCTTT. It specifies CSVPTGRLNTEAFF.

V gene TRBV28 combines with J gene TRBJ2-2, with TRBD2 identical over 9 bases. V was clipped by 1 base and J by 1 base; unmatched bases: 13. Per germline, CDR1 MDHEN and CDR2 SYDVKM. CDR3 length: 20 amino acids. The CDR3 DNA reads as TGTGCCAGCAGTTTATTACTAGCGGGCGCGAAGGGGAAGAACACCGGGGAGCTGTTTTTT. It encodes CASSLLLAGAKGKNTGELFF.

The CDR3 region is CASSFTSGSGNEQFF. The CDR3 DNA reads as TGTGCCAGCAGCTTTACTAGCGGGAGTGGCAATGAGCAGTTCTTC. The chain carries TRBV11-2 and TRBJ2-1; 11 nucleotides agree with TRBD2. Trimming cost V 3 bases and J 6 bases; bases outside gene matches: 4. Germline assignment: CDR1 SGHAT and CDR2 FQNNGV. The CDR3 sequence is 15 residues long.

This clone was detected only once. The gene calls are TRBV5-8 and TRBJ1-5; D gene ambiguous. V was clipped by 6 bases and J by 4 bases, with 17 bases between them. The CDR3 loop spans 15 amino acids. CDR1 is SGHTS, CDR2 YDEGEE, per germline. Here the CDR3 DNA reads TGTGCCAGCACCTGGGCTTCGGGGAGGAATCAGCCCCAGCATTTT. This translates into CASTWASGRNQPQHF.

This chain connects TRBV2 to TRBJ2-3; D uncertain. Germline V gene data show CDR1 as SNHLY and CDR2 as FYNNEI. There are 15 residues in the CDR3. Between the trimmed V and J ends, which lost 4 bases and 4 bases, there was a span of 15 bases. The CDR3 here is CASSGGAPSPDTQYF. The CDR3 nucleotides read TGTGCCAGCAGTGGCGGAGCTCCCTCCCCAGATACGCAGTATTTT.

The V and J genes are TRBV6-1 and TRBJ1-1, with D tentatively TRBD1 (5 bases). Germline V gene sequence: CDR1 MNHNS, CDR2 SASEGT. CDR3 length: 13 amino acids. V was trimmed by 6 bases and J by 0 bases, leaving 8 bases between them. The CDR3 is CASSVTVNTEAFF. The CDR3 DNA reads TGTGCCAGCAGCGTGACAGTGAACACTGAAGCTTTCTTT.